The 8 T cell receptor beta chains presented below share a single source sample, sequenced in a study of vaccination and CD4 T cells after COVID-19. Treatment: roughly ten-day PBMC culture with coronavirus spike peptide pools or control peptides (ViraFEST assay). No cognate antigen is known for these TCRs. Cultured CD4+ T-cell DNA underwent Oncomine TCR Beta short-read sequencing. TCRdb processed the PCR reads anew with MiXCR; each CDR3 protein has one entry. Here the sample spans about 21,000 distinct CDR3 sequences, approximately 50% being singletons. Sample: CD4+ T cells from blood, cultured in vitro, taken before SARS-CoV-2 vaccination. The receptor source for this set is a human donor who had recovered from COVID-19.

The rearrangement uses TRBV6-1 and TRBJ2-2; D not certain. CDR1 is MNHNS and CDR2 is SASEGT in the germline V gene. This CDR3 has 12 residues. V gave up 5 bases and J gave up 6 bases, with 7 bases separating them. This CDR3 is CASSPRSGELFF. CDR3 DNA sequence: TGTGCCAGCAGTCCCCGTTCCGGGGAGCTGTTTTTT.

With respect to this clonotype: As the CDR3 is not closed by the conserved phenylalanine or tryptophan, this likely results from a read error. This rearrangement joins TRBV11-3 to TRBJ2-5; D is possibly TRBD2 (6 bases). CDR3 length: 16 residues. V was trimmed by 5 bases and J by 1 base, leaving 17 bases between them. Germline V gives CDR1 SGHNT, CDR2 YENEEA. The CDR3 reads CASSPKHPGGQETQYL. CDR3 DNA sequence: TGTGCCAGCAGCCCAAAACATCCCGGGGGCCAAGAGACCCAGTACCTC.

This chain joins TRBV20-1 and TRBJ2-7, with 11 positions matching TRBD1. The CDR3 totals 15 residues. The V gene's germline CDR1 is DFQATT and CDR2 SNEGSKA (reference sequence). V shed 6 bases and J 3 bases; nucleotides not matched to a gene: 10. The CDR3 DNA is TGCAGTGCGGAGGTAGGACAGGGGGCTGGCTACGAGCAGTACTTC. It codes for CSAEVGQGAGYEQYF.

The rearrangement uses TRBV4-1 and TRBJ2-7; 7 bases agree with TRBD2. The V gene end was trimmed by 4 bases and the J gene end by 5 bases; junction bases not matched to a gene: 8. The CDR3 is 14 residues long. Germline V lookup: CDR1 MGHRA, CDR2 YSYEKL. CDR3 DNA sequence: TGCGCCAGCAGCCTCGGCGGGAGTCTCGACGAGCAGTACTTC. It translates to CASSLGGSLDEQYF.

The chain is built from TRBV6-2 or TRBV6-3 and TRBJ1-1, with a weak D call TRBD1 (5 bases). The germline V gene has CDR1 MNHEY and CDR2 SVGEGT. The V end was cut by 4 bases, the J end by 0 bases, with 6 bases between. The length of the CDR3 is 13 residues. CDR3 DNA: TGTGCCAGCAGTTCGACAGTGAACACTGAAGCTTTCTTT. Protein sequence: CASSSTVNTEAFF.

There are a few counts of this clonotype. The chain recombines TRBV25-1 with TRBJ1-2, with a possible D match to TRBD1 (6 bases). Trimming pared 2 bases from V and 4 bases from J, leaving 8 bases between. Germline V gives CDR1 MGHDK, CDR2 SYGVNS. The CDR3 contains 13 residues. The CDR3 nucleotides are TGTGCCAGCAGTGAAGGACAGTCCTATGGCTACACCTTC. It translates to CASSEGQSYGYTF.

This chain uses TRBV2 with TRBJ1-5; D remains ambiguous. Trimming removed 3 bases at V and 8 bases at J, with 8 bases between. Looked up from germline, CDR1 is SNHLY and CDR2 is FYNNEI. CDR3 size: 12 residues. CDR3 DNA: TGTGCCAGCAGTGAGACGAGAAAGCCCCAGCATTTT. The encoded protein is CASSETRKPQHF.

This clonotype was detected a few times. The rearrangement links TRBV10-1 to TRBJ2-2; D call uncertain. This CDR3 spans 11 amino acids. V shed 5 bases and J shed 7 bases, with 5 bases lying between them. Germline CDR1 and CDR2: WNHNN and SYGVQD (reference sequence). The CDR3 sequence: CASSSHGELFF. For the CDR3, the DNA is TGCGCCAGCAGTAGCCACGGGGAGCTGTTTTTT.